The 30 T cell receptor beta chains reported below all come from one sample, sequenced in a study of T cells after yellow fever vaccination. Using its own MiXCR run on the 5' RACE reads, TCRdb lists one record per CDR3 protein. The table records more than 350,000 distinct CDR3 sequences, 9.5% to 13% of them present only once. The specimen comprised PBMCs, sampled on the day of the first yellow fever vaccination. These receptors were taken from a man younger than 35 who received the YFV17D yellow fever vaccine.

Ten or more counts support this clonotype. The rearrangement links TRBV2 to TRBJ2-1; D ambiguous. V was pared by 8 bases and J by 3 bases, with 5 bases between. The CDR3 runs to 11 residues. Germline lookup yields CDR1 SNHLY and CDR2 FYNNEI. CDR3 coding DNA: TGTGCCAGCGACAACTACAATGAGCAGTTCTTC. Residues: CASDNYNEQFF.

The CDR3 DNA reads as TGTGCCAGCAGCCAAATGGCCGGGGTTCACAACGAGCAGTACTTC. Its translation is CASSQMAGVHNEQYF. The V call is TRBV3-1, the J call TRBJ2-7; D might be TRBD2 (5 bases). The CDR3 runs 15 residues. The V end was cut by 2 bases, the J end by 5 bases, with 16 bases between. CDR1 is LGHDT, CDR2 YNNKEL, per germline (reference sequence).

DNA of the CDR3: TGTGCCAGCAGTTTCGGAGATTCAGGGGGCACTGAAGCTTTCTTT. Protein product: CASSFGDSGGTEAFF. This sequence joins TRBV6-5 and TRBJ1-1, with 7 positions matching TRBD1. In germline, CDR1 is MNHEY, CDR2 SVGAGI. The ends lost 4 bases at V and 4 bases at J; junction bases unmatched: 9. This CDR3 has 15 residues.

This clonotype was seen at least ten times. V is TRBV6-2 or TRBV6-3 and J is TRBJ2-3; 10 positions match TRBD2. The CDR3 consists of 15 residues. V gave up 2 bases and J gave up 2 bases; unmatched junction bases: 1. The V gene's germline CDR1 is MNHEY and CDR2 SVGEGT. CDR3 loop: CASSYSGGATDTQYF. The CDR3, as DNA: TGTGCCAGCAGTTACAGCGGGGGGGCCACAGATACGCAGTATTTT.

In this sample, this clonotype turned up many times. CDR3 bases: TGCGCCAGCAGCTTTATTCCCGCTAATGAAAAACTGTTTTTT. Residues: CASSFIPANEKLFF. V and J are TRBV5-1 and TRBJ1-4; no firm D call. Looked up from germline, CDR1 is SGHRS and CDR2 is YFSETQ. Deletions cut 2 bases from V and 3 bases from J, with 8 bases between. This CDR3 spans 14 amino acids.

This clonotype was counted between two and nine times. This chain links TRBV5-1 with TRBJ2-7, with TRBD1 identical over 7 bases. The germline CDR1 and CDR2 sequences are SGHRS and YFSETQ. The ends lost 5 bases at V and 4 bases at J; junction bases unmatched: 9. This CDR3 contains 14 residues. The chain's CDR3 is CASRTGTAVYEQYF. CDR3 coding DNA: TGCGCCAGCAGGACCGGGACAGCGGTATACGAGCAGTACTTC.

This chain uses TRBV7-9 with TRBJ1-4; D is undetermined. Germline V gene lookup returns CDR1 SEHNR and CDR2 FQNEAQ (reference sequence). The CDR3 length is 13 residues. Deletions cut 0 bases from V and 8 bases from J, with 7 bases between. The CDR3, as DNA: TGTGCCAGCAGCTTAGCGAGGCAGGAAAAACTGTTTTTT. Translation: CASSLARQEKLFF.

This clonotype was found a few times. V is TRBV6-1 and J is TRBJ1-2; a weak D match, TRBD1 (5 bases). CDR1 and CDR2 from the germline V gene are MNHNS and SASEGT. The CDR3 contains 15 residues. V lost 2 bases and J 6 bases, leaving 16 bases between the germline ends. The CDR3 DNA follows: TGTGCCAGCAGTGAAATCGCACAGGATTTTGATGGCTACACCTTC. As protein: CASSEIAQDFDGYTF.

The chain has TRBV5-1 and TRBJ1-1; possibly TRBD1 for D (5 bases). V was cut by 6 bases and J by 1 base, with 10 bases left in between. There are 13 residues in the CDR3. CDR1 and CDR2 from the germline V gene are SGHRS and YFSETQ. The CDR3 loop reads CASTRERNTEAFF. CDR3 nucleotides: TGCGCCAGCACCAGGGAGAGGAACACTGAAGCTTTCTTT.

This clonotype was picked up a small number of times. CDR3 sequence (DNA): TGTGCCACCAGCAGAGGACAGGTACTCAGTCATGGCTACACCTTC. Translated, it gives CATSRGQVLSHGYTF. The V and J genes are TRBV15 and TRBJ1-2; the D gene is possibly TRBD1 (6 bases). This CDR3 is built from 15 residues. With 1 base removed from V and 6 bases from J, the gap between germline ends came to 15 bases. The germline V gene encodes CDR1 LNHNV and CDR2 YYDKDF (reference sequence).

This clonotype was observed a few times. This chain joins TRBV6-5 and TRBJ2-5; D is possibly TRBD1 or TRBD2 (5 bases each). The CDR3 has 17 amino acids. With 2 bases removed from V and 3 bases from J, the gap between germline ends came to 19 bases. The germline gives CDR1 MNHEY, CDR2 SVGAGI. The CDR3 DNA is TGTGCCAGCAGTTACCCGCGCCGGGGCCGAGGGGAAGAGACCCAGTACTTC. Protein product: CASSYPRRGRGEETQYF.

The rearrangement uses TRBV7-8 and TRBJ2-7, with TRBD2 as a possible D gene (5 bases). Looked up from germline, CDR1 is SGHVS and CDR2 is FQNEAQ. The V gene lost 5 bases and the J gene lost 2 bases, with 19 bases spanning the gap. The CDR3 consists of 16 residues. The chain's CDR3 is CASSPRLAAEAYEQYF. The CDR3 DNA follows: TGTGCCAGCAGCCCACGGCTCGCGGCGGAGGCCTACGAGCAGTACTTC. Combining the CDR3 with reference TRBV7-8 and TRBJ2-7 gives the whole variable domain GAGVSQSPRYKVAKRGQDVALRCDPISGHVSLFWYQQALGQGPEFLTYFQNEAQLDKSGLPSDRFFAERPEGSVSTLKIQRTQQEDSAVYLCASSPRLAAEAYEQYFGPGTRLTVT.

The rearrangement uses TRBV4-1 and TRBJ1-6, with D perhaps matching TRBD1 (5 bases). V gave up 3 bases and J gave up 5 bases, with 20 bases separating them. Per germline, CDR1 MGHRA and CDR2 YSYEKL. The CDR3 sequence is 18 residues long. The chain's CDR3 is CASSQQARGGTDNSPLHF. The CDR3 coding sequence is TGCGCCAGCAGCCAGCAGGCCCGGGGGGGAACGGATAATTCACCCCTCCACTTT.

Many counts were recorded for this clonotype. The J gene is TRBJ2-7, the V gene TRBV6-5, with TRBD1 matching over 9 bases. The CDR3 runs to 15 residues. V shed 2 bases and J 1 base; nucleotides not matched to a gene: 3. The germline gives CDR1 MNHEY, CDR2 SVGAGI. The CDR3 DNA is TGTGCCAGCAGTTACGGGGGGACAGGGTCCTACGAGCAGTACTTC. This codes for CASSYGGTGSYEQYF.

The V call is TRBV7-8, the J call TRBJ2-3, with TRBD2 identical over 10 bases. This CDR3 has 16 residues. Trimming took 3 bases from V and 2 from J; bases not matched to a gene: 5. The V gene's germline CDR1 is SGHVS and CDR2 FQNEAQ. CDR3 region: CASSLLLAGSTDTQYF. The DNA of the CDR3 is TGTGCCAGCAGCTTGCTACTAGCGGGGTCCACAGATACGCAGTATTTT.

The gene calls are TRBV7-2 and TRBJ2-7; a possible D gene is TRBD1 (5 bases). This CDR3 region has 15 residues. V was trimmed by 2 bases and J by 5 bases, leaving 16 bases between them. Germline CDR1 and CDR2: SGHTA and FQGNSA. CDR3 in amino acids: CASSLLGAILDEQYF. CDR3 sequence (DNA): TGTGCCAGCAGCTTATTAGGGGCTATTCTAGACGAGCAGTACTTC.

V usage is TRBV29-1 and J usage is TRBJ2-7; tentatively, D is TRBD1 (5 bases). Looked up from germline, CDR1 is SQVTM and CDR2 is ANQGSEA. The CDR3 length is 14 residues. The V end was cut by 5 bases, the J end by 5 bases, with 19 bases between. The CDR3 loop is CSVRATGRANEQYF. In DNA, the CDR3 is TGCAGCGTTCGGGCTACGGGCAGGGCCAACGAGCAGTACTTC.

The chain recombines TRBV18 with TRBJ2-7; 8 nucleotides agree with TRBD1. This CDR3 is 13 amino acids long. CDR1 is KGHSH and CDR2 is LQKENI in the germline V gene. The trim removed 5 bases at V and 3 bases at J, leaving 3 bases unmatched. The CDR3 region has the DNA TGTGCCAGCTCAGAGGGACAGGACTACGAGCAGTACTTC. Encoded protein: CASSEGQDYEQYF. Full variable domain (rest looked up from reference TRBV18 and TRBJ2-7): NAGVMQNPRHLVRRRGQEARLRCSPMKGHSHVYWYRQLPEEGLKFMVYLQKENIIDESGMPKERFSAEFPKEGPSILRIQQVVRGDSAAYFCASSEGQDYEQYFGPGTRLTVT.

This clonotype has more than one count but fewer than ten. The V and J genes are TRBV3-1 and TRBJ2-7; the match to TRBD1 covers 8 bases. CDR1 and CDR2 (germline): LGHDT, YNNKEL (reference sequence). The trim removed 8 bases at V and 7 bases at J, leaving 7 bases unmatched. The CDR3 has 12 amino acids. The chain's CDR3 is CASAGGPLEQYF. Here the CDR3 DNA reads TGTGCCAGCGCAGGGGGCCCTTTGGAGCAGTACTTC.

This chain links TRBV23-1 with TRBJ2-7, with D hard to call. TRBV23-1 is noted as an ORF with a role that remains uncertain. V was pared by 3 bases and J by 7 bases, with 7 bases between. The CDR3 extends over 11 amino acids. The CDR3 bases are TGCGCCAGCAGTCAGGTCGCGGAGCAGTACGTC. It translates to CASSQVAEQYV.

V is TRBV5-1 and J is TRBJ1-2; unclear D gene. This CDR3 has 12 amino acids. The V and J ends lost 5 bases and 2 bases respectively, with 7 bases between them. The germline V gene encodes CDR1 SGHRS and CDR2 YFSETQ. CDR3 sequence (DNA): TGCGCCAGCAGGGCGGACAACTATGGCTACACCTTC. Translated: CASRADNYGYTF.

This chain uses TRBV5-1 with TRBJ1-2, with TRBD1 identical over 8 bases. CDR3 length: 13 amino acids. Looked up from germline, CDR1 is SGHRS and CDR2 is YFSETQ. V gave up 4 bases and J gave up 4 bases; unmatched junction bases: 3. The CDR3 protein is CASSAGGFYGYTF. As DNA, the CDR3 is TGCGCCAGCAGCGCAGGGGGCTTCTATGGCTACACCTTC. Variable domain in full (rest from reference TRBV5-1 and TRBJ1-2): KAGVTQTPRYLIKTRGQQVTLSCSPISGHRSVSWYQQTPGQGLQFLFEYFSETQRNKGNFPGRFSGRQFSNSRSEMNVSTLELGDSALYLCASSAGGFYGYTFGSGTRLTVV.

The CDR3 loop reads CASSRVGDTQYF. The DNA for the CDR3 is TGCGCCAGCAGCCGGGTGGGTGACACGCAGTATTTT. The chain recombines TRBV5-1 with TRBJ2-3, with D hard to call. Between the trimmed V and J ends, which lost 4 bases and 9 bases, there was a span of 12 bases. CDR1 SGHRS and CDR2 YFSETQ come from the germline V gene. The CDR3 runs to 12 residues.

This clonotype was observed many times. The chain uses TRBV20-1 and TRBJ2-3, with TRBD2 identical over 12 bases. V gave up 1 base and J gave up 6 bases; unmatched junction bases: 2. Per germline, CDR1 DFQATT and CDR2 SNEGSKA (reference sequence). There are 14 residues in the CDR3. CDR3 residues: CSARASGGADTQYF. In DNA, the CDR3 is TGCAGTGCTAGAGCTAGCGGGGGGGCGGATACGCAGTATTTT.

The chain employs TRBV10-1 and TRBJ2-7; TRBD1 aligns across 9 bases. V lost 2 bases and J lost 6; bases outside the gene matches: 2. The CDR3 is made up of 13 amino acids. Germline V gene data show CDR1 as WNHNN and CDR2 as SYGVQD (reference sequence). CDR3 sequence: CASSEGTGLEQYF. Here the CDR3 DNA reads TGCGCCAGCAGTGAGGGGACAGGGCTCGAGCAGTACTTC.

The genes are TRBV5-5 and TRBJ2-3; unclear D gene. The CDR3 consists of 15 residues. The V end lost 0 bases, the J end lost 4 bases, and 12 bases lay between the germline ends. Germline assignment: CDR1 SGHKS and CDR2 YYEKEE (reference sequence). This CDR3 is CASSLGRHLADTQYF. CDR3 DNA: TGTGCCAGCAGCTTGGGCCGCCATCTCGCAGATACGCAGTATTTT.

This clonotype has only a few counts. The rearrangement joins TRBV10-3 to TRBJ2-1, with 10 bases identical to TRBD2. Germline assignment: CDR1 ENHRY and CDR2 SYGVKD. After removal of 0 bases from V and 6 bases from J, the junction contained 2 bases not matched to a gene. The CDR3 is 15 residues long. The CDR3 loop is CAISESERGGNEQFF. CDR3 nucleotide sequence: TGTGCCATCAGTGAGTCGGAGCGGGGGGGCAATGAGCAGTTCTTC.

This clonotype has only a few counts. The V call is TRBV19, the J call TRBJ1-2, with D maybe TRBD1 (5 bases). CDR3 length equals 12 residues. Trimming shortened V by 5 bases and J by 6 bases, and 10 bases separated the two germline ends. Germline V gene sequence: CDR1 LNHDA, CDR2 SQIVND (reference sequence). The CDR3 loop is CASSLGPNGYTF. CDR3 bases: TGTGCCAGTAGTCTGGGACCGAATGGCTACACCTTC.

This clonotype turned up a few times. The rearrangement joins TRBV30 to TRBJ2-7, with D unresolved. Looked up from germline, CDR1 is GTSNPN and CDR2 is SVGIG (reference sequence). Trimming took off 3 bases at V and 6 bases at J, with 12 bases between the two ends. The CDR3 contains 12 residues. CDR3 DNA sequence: TGTGCCTGGAGCCTACAGAGCCTCGAGCAGTACTTC. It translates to CAWSLQSLEQYF.

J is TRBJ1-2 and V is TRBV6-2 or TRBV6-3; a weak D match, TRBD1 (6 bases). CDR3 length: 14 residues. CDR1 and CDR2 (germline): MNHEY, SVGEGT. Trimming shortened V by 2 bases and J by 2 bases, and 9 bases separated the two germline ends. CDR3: CASSYGQGNYGYTF. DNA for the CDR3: TGTGCCAGCAGTTACGGGCAGGGGAACTATGGCTACACCTTC.